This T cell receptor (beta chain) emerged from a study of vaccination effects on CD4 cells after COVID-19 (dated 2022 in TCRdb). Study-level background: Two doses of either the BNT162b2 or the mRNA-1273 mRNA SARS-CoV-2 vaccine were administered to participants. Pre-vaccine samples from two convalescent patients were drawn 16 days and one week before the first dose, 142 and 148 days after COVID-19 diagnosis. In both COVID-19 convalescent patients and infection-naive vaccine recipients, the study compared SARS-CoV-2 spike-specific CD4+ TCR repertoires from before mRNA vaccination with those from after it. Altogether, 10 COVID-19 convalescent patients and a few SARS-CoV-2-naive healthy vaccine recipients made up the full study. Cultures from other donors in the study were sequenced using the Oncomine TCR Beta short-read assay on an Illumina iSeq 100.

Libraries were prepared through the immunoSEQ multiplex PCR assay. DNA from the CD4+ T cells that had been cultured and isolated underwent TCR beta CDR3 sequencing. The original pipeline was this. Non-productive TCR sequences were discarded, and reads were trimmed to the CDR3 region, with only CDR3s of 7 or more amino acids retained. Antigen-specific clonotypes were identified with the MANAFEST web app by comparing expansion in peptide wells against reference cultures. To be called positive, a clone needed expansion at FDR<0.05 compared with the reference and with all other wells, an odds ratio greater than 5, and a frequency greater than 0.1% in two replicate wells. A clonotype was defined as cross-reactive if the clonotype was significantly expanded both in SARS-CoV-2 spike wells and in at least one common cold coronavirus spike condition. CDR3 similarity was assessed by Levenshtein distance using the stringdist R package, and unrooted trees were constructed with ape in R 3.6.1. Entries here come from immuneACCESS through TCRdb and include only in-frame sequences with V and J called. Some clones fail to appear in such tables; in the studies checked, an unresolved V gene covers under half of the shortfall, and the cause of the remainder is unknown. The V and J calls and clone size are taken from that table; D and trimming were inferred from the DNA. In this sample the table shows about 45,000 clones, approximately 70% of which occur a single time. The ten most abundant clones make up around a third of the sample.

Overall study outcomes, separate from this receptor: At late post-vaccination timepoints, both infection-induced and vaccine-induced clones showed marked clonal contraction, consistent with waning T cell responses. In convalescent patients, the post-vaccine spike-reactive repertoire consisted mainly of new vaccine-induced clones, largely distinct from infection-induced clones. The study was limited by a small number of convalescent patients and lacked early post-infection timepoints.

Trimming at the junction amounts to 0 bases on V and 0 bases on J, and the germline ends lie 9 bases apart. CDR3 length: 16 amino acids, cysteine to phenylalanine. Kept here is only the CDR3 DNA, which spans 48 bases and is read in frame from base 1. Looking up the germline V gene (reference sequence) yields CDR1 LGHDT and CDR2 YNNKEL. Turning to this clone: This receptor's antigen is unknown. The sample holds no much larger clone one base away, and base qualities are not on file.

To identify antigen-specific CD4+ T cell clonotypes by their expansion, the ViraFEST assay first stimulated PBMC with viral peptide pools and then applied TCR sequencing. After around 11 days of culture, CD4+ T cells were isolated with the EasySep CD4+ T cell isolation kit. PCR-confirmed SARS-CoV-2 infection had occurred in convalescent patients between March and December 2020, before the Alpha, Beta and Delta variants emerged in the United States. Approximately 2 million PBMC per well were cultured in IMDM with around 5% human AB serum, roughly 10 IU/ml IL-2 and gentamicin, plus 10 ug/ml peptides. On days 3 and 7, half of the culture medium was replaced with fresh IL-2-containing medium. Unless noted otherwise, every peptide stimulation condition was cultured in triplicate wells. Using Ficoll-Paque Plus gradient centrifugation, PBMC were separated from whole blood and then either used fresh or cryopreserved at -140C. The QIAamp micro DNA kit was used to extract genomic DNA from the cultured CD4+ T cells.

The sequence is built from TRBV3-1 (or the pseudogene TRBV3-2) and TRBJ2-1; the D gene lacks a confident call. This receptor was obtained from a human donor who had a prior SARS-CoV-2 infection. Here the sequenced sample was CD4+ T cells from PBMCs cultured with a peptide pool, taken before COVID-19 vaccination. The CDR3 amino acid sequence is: CASSQEQTSSYNEQFF. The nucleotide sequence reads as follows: TGTGCCAGCAGCCAAGAACAGACAAGCTCCTACAATGAGCAGTTCTTC.